The 25 T cell receptor beta chains presented below share a single source sample, sequenced in a study of T cell repertoires in cytomegalovirus infection. A single record per CDR3 protein comes from TCRdb applying MiXCR to the reads. Found here are about 190,000 distinct CDR3 sequences, 8.5% to 10% of them singletons; the top ten hold roughly 5.1%. The sequenced sample was PBMCs. All receptors derive from a human donor in good health (CMV status not recorded). Some clones in this sample may be carry-over from other donors' samples.

Concerning this clonotype: A much bigger clone sits one base away, suggesting this may be a read error. This is likely a read error, given that the CDR3 carries no conserved phenylalanine or tryptophan at its end. Written as DNA, the CDR3 is TGTGCCAGCAGCCCCCCGGGACTAGCGGGAAATGAGCAGTTCCTC. Protein product: CASSPPGLAGNEQFL. The V call is TRBV7-4, the J call TRBJ2-1; 13 nucleotides agree with TRBD2. Germline values: CDR1 SGHVT, CDR2 SQSDAQ. The CDR3 extends over 15 amino acids. V gave up 5 bases and J gave up 7 bases; unmatched junction bases: 5.

The V gene is TRBV20-1, the J gene TRBJ1-2; D is ambiguous. The CDR3 is 11 amino acids. Trimming shortened V by 1 base and J by 7 bases, and 7 bases separated the two germline ends. Per the germline V gene, CDR1 is DFQATT and CDR2 is SNEGSKA (reference sequence). This chain's CDR3 is CSARVQTGYTF. CDR3 bases: TGCAGTGCTAGAGTCCAGACTGGCTACACCTTC.

This clonotype showed up many times. The rearrangement links TRBV7-2 to TRBJ2-7, with TRBD2 identical over 9 bases. The germline gives CDR1 SGHTA, CDR2 FQGNSA. CDR3 length: 17 amino acids. After removal of 4 bases from V and 2 bases from J, the junction contained 12 bases not matched to a gene. CDR3 in DNA: TGTGCCAGCAGCTCAGGGGGTGGCGGGAGGGCAACCTACGAGCAGTACTTC. Its translation: CASSSGGGGRATYEQYF.

On this clonotype itself: A much larger clone differs by one base, so this may be a read error. CDR3 protein: CTSSQAPSGFYNEQFF. The CDR3 DNA reads TGTACCAGCAGCCAGGCTCCTAGCGGTTTCTACAATGAGCAGTTCTTC. V and J are TRBV6-2 or TRBV6-3 and TRBJ2-1; 7 nucleotides line up with TRBD2. This CDR3 region has 16 residues. CDR1 MNHEY and CDR2 SVGEGT come from the germline V gene.

This clonotype was recorded at least ten times. The chain uses TRBV28 and TRBJ1-2, with 8 bases matching TRBD1. Trimming cost V 3 bases and J 3 bases; bases outside gene matches: 9. The CDR3 contains 16 residues. Germline V gene lookup returns CDR1 MDHEN and CDR2 SYDVKM. The CDR3 DNA follows: TGTGCCAGCAGTTTCGGCGGACAGGGAATGCACTATGGCTACACCTTC. Protein sequence: CASSFGGQGMHYGYTF.

This rearrangement joins TRBV29-1 to TRBJ2-1; D is unclear. Germline assignment: CDR1 SQVTM and CDR2 ANQGSEA. The ends were cut back, 3 bases at V and 4 bases at J, with 13 bases in the middle. The CDR3 consists of 14 residues. The CDR3 loop is CSVEDQLRYNEQFF. CDR3 nucleotides: TGCAGCGTTGAGGATCAATTGCGGTACAATGAGCAGTTCTTC.

The gene calls are TRBV7-9 and TRBJ2-7; TRBD1 matches at 10 bases. The CDR3 spans 15 residues. Germline V CDR1 and CDR2: SEHNR, FQNEAQ (reference sequence). V lost 5 bases and J lost 5; bases outside the gene matches: 9. CDR3 protein: CASSHSGTGAHEQYF. CDR3 sequence (DNA): TGTGCCAGCAGCCATTCCGGGACAGGGGCCCACGAGCAGTACTTC. The variable domain in full, with the rest retrieved from reference TRBV7-9 and TRBJ2-7, is DTGVSQNPRHKITKRGQNVTFRCDPISEHNRLYWYRQTLGQGPEFLTYFQNEAQLEKSRLLSDRFSAERPKGSFSTLEIQRTEQGDSAMYLCASSHSGTGAHEQYFGPGTRLTVT.

Many counts were recorded for this clonotype. J is TRBJ1-2 and V is TRBV7-8; perhaps TRBD1 as D (6 bases). V was cut by 5 bases and J by 8 bases, with 12 bases left in between. Germline V gene data show CDR1 as SGHVS and CDR2 as FQNEAQ. The CDR3 is 12 residues long. CDR3 loop: CASSTGLTGYTF. The CDR3 DNA follows: TGTGCCAGCAGCACAGGGCTGACCGGCTACACCTTC.

This clonotype has at least ten counts. The rearrangement uses TRBV6-1 and TRBJ1-1; D may be TRBD1 (6 bases). Germline CDR1 and CDR2: MNHNS and SASEGT. Trimming removed 5 bases from V and 1 base from J, with 17 bases in between. The CDR3 spans 16 residues. CDR3 sequence reads: CASSSDRHGRNTEAFF. In DNA, the CDR3 is TGTGCCAGCAGTTCCGACAGGCACGGGCGGAACACTGAAGCTTTCTTT.

This clonotype was recorded many times. The rearrangement joins TRBV18 to TRBJ1-2, with 8 bases lining up with TRBD1. Trimming removed 2 bases from V and 8 bases from J; junction bases left unmatched: 13. This CDR3 comprises 16 residues. Germline V gene sequence: CDR1 KGHSH, CDR2 LQKENI. The DNA for the CDR3 is TGTGCCAGCTCACCAAAAGGACAGGGCCCCCCGGGGGGCTACACCTTC. This translates into CASSPKGQGPPGGYTF.

This clonotype was found many times. This chain links TRBV7-2 with TRBJ1-4, with D uncertain. CDR1 is SGHTA and CDR2 is FQGNSA in the germline V gene. This CDR3 contains 17 residues. V lost 8 bases to trimming and J lost 10 bases, with 29 bases between them. DNA of the CDR3: TGTGCCAGCCCCCTTCGGACGGAACTCATGCGGAAAGGAAAACTGTTTTTT. It translates to CASPLRTELMRKGKLFF.

This clonotype was observed many times. V and J are TRBV7-8 and TRBJ2-7; TRBD2 agrees at 7 bases. The CDR3 sequence is 17 residues long. V gave up 1 base and J gave up 3 bases; unmatched junction bases: 12. CDR1 and CDR2 (germline): SGHVS, FQNEAQ. CDR3 sequence: CASSLGGSGPVVYEQYF. DNA for the CDR3: TGTGCCAGCAGCTTAGGAGGTAGCGGGCCAGTGGTCTACGAGCAGTACTTC.

Ten or more counts support this clonotype. The chain recombines TRBV7-6 with TRBJ2-1; 8 positions match TRBD2. V was pared by 5 bases and J by 7 bases, with 4 bases of the junction left unmatched. CDR1 SGHVS and CDR2 FNYEAQ come from the germline V gene. The CDR3 sequence is 13 residues long. CDR3 nucleotides: TGTGCCAGCAGCCCCTTAGCGGGGAATGAGCAGTTCTTC. As protein: CASSPLAGNEQFF.

This clonotype was counted many times. The chain joins TRBV7-2 to TRBJ1-5; D unresolved. V was trimmed by 2 bases and J by 3 bases, leaving 8 bases between them. Germline loops: CDR1 SGHTA, CDR2 FQGNSA. The CDR3 runs 14 residues. The CDR3 loop is CASSLHPVNQPQHF. The CDR3 DNA sequence: TGTGCCAGCAGCTTACACCCGGTCAATCAGCCCCAGCATTTT.

This clonotype showed up just a few times. The chain has TRBV30 and TRBJ1-1, with TRBD1 as a possible D gene (6 bases). V gave up 3 bases and J gave up 0 bases, with 17 bases separating them. Per the germline V gene, CDR1 is GTSNPN and CDR2 is SVGIG (reference sequence). This CDR3 has 16 amino acids. The CDR3 sequence: CAWSRWGAPMNTEAFF. In DNA form, the CDR3 reads TGTGCCTGGAGCAGGTGGGGGGCCCCCATGAACACTGAAGCTTTCTTT.

This clonotype qualifies as medium-sized. This chain uses TRBV7-2 with TRBJ2-1; a weak D match, TRBD2 (5 bases). CDR3 size: 14 residues. Germline lookup yields CDR1 SGHTA and CDR2 FQGNSA. Trimming took 1 base from V and 15 from J, leaving 19 bases between them. The CDR3 nucleotides are TGTGCCAGCAGCTTAGAGATCGGACGGGGTGTTTGGTTCTTC. This codes for CASSLEIGRGVWFF.

This clonotype was seen many times. The chain has TRBV28 and TRBJ2-3; 11 nucleotides agree with TRBD2. Germline values: CDR1 MDHEN, CDR2 SYDVKM. J lost 2 bases, V lost 10 bases, and 8 bases had no gene match. This CDR3 is 15 amino acids long. In DNA form, the CDR3 reads TGTGCCACCATTAGACTAGCGGGGTTCACAGATACGCAGTATTTT. This encodes CATIRLAGFTDTQYF. Full variable domain (remainder filled in from reference TRBV28 and TRBJ2-3): DVKVTQSSRYLVKRTGEKVFLECVQDMDHENMFWYRQDPGLGLRLIYFSYDVKMKEKGDIPEGYSVSREKKERFSLILESASTNQTSMYLCATIRLAGFTDTQYFGPGTRLTVL.

The chain combines TRBV28 with TRBJ1-1; no clear D. Germline V gene sequence: CDR1 MDHEN, CDR2 SYDVKM. V lost 5 bases to trimming and J lost 7 bases, with 11 bases between them. The CDR3 has 12 amino acids. The CDR3 bases are TGTGCCAGCAGTCCGGCAGGTTATGAAGCTTTCTTT. Its protein is CASSPAGYEAFF.

This clonotype has at least ten counts. The chain recombines TRBV11-2 with TRBJ2-1; 8 positions agree with TRBD2. Per germline, CDR1 SGHAT and CDR2 FQNNGV. J lost 5 bases, V lost 4 bases, and 7 bases had no gene match. The CDR3 sequence is 15 residues long. This CDR3 is CASSSEREMDNEQFF. The DNA of the CDR3 is TGTGCCAGCAGCTCCGAGCGGGAGATGGACAATGAGCAGTTCTTC.

CDR3 DNA sequence: TGTGCCAGCAGTCCCGAACCCTCAAGCTACAATGAGCAGTTCTTC. Translated, it gives CASSPEPSSYNEQFF. The chain combines TRBV6-1 with TRBJ2-1; D call uncertain. CDR3 size: 15 residues. The germline V gene encodes CDR1 MNHNS and CDR2 SASEGT. Trimming shortened V by 5 bases and J by 3 bases, and 14 bases separated the two germline ends.

For the CDR3, the DNA is TGTGCCAGTAGTTGGTTAGGGCAAGAGACCCAGTACTTC. Translation gives CASSWLGQETQYF. This sequence joins TRBV19 and TRBJ2-5; D not certain. The V gene's germline CDR1 is LNHDA and CDR2 SQIVND (reference sequence). The CDR3 extends over 13 amino acids. The germline V and J ends were trimmed by 5 bases and 2 bases, with 9 bases remaining between them.

This clonotype appeared many times. The chain couples TRBV11-2 to TRBJ2-3; D gene uncertain. Germline CDR1 and CDR2: SGHAT and FQNNGV. This CDR3 spans 14 amino acids. V was trimmed by 7 bases and J by 6 bases, leaving 17 bases between them. CDR3 sequence: CASTPARSTDTQYF. For the CDR3, the DNA is TGTGCCAGCACCCCGGCTCGATCCACCGATACGCAGTATTTT.

In its sample, this clonotype was seen many times. The CDR3 is CASSLAFTSNTGELFF. CDR3 nucleotide sequence: TGTGCCAGCAGCTTAGCGTTTACATCGAACACCGGGGAGCTGTTTTTT. The V call is TRBV7-8, the J call TRBJ2-2; D is unresolved. The CDR3 is made up of 16 amino acids. Germline CDR1 and CDR2: SGHVS and FQNEAQ. Deletions cut 0 bases from V and 0 bases from J, with 8 bases between.

This clonotype was recorded many times. The chain couples TRBV7-9 to TRBJ1-1; the D is unclear. V was clipped by 4 bases and J by 3 bases, with 12 bases between them. CDR1 SEHNR and CDR2 FQNEAQ come from the germline V gene (reference sequence). The CDR3 runs to 14 residues. The CDR3 sequence is CASSWGGSDTEAFF. The CDR3 DNA sequence: TGTGCCAGCAGCTGGGGTGGGAGTGACACTGAAGCTTTCTTT. Full variable domain (missing parts from reference TRBV7-9 and TRBJ1-1): DTGVSQNPRHKITKRGQNVTFRCDPISEHNRLYWYRQTLGQGPEFLTYFQNEAQLEKSRLLSDRFSAERPKGSFSTLEIQRTEQGDSAMYLCASSWGGSDTEAFFGQGTRLTVV.

As concerns this clonotype: A much larger clone is a single base away; this may be a read error. V usage is TRBV7-2 and J usage is TRBJ1-5; no clear D. The CDR3 loop spans 16 amino acids. The V and J ends lost 2 bases and 6 bases respectively, with 17 bases between them. In germline, CDR1 is SGHTA, CDR2 FQGNSA. Written as DNA, the CDR3 is TGTGCCAGCAGCTTAACGGCCCGGAGCAAGGGTCAGCCCCAGCATTTT. Its translation is CASSLTARSKGQPQHF. The full variable domain, rest sourced from reference TRBV7-2 and TRBJ1-5, is GAGVSQSPSNKVTEKGKDVELRCDPISGHTALYWYRQSLGQGLEFLIYFQGNSAPDKSGLPSDRFSAERTGGSVSTLTIQRTQQEDSAVYLCASSLTARSKGQPQHFGDGTRLSIL.